These 9 T cell receptor beta chains originate from one sample sequenced in a study of shared clonotypes between healthy human individuals (dated by TCRdb to 2018 to 2021). Library construction relied on the immunoSEQ multiplex PCR assay. In its TCRdb copy, this immuneACCESS table keeps in-frame sequences only and misses some clones. Where compared with another copy, unresolved V genes explain less than half of these, and the others have no known cause. The sample contains millions of clones, approximately 90% of them found a single time. 0.13% to 0.15% of the sample comes from the top ten. Source material: naive CD4+ T cells sorted from blood. Per the publication, the cell subset or site label means: CD45RA+ positively selected. These receptors were collected from a man younger than 35 in good health.

This chain joins TRBV6-1 and TRBJ2-7; no firm D call. V was cut by 7 bases and J by 0 bases, with 7 bases left in between. CDR1 MNHNS and CDR2 SASEGT come from the germline V gene. The CDR3 sequence is 12 residues long. In DNA, the CDR3 is TGTGCCAGCACGGAATACTCCTACGAGCAGTACTTC. The encoded protein is CASTEYSYEQYF.

The rearrangement uses TRBV19 and TRBJ2-7, with TRBD2 matching 14 bases. Germline V CDR1 and CDR2: LNHDA, SQIVND (reference sequence). CDR3 length: 15 residues. V was pared by 5 bases and J by 6 bases, with 6 bases of the junction left unmatched. In DNA form, the CDR3 reads TGTGCCAGTAGTGCCGGGACTAGCGGGAGCCTCGAGCAGTACTTC. It translates to CASSAGTSGSLEQYF.

This clone was counted only a few times. The DNA of the CDR3 is TGTGCCAGCTCCAGTGAGGGGTTTCATTCACCCCTCCACTTT. Its protein product is CASSSEGFHSPLHF. This sequence joins TRBV2 and TRBJ1-6; a weak D match, TRBD1 (5 bases). Per germline, CDR1 SNHLY and CDR2 FYNNEI. The CDR3 has 14 amino acids. The ends were cut back, 8 bases at V and 8 bases at J, with 16 bases in the middle.

The genes are TRBV5-5 and TRBJ2-1; 8 nucleotides match TRBD1. Looked up from germline, CDR1 is SGHKS and CDR2 is YYEKEE (reference sequence). This CDR3 spans 15 amino acids. Losses at the gene ends were 6 bases for V and 6 bases for J; bases not matched to a gene: 11. The CDR3 reads CASTNGPTGVNEQFF. CDR3 bases: TGTGCCAGCACCAACGGACCGACAGGGGTCAATGAGCAGTTCTTC.

The CDR3 protein is CASSSGRRETQYF. The CDR3 DNA sequence: TGCGCCAGCAGCTCCGGACGGCGAGAGACCCAGTACTTC. This chain joins TRBV5-1 and TRBJ2-5; D unresolved. Germline-derived CDR1 and CDR2 are SGHRS and YFSETQ. V was cut by 3 bases and J by 4 bases, with 10 bases left in between. The CDR3 is made up of 13 amino acids.

The V and J genes are TRBV29-1 and TRBJ1-2, with D uncertain. V was shortened by 3 bases and J by 8 bases, with 19 bases between the two germline ends. Germline CDR1 is SQVTM and CDR2 is ANQGSEA. The CDR3 is made up of 14 amino acids. CDR3 sequence: CSVEAYPVHLGYTF. The CDR3 DNA follows: TGCAGCGTTGAGGCATATCCGGTGCATCTAGGCTACACCTTC.

The chain links TRBV12-2 to TRBJ2-4; TRBD1, the table's D call, was not compared with the DNA. TRBV12-2 is assigned pseudogene status. The CDR3 has 19 amino acids. The CDR3 protein is CASRFRGQTEPLAKNIQYF. DNA for the CDR3: TGTGCAAGTCGCTTTAGAGGACAGACAGAGCCCCTAGCCAAAAACATTCAGTACTTC.

In the case of this clone: One junction end disagrees with the germline gene, perhaps due to a read error. V gene TRBV11-2 combines with J gene TRBJ2-7, with D possibly being TRBD1 (6 bases). Germline V CDR1 and CDR2: SGHAT, FQNNGV. The CDR3 totals 12 residues. The CDR3: CASSLGRQDTSF. Written as DNA, the CDR3 is TGTGCCAGCAGCTTAGGTCGACAGGATACCTCTTTC.

This chain connects TRBV6-5 to TRBJ1-2; weak D call: TRBD1 (5 bases). Germline V gene data show CDR1 as MNHEY and CDR2 as SVGAGI. The CDR3 sequence is 15 residues long. Between the trimmed V and J ends, which lost 5 bases and 4 bases, there was a span of 17 bases. As DNA, the CDR3 is TGTGCCAGCAGTCCACAACGACAGTTGGGCTATGGCTACACCTTC. This translates into CASSPQRQLGYGYTF.